This record concerns one T cell receptor (beta chain) sequence. The data are from a study of blood T cell repertoires in COVID-19. On the study more broadly: Sites in the United States, Italy and Spain provided acute and convalescent COVID-19 samples.

Assignments of participants to cohorts depended upon their own reported clinical history. Recovered participants had two consecutive negative NP/OP PCR tests, healthcare professional clearance, or symptom resolution. Methods used by the authors: Nucleated cell number was recorded as an estimate derived from reference gene primer amplification. Method: immunoSEQ multiplex PCR; TCRdb's copy keeps in-frame clones and lacks some. V and J calls and clone size are those listed in that table; D and trimming were worked out from the DNA. This sample has roughly 380,000 clones, with more than 70% found just once. V was trimmed by 5 bases and J by 5 bases, leaving 10 bases between them. This CDR3 contains 13 residues. The V gene's germline CDR1 is KGHDR and CDR2 SFDVKD.

The sequence was collected from a man younger than 45 who had recovered from COVID-19. This chain links TRBV24-1 with TRBJ2-3; D call uncertain. The sequenced sample consisted of PBMCs or T cells enriched from blood (not recorded which). CDR3 DNA sequence: TGTGCCACCAGTGGCTTTCCGGGAGATACGCAGTATTTT. Translated, it gives CATSGFPGDTQYF.